A selection of T cell receptor beta chains follows, all from one sample in a study of blood T cell repertoires in COVID-19. Sequenced by immunoSEQ multiplex PCR; TCRdb stores in-frame clones only, minus some. The data show around 200,000 clones, about 85% seen once. The sample was peripheral blood. The receptor source for this set is a woman aged 80 or over with acute or convalescent COVID-19. Each CDR3 is given with its conserved first and last residue. D genes are given only for firm matches. Size values are once, few and many counts, or a class for expanded clones, and some rows have none.

size	D	V	J	DNA	CDR3
once	-	TRBV2	TRBJ1-1	TGTGCCAGCACAGGGCCCATGAACACTGAAGCTTTCTTT	CASTGPMNTEAFF
-	TRBD1	TRBV11-1	TRBJ2-7	TGTGCCAGCAGCTTAGTCGGGACAGCGAACTACGAGCAGTACTTC	CASSLVGTANYEQYF
once	TRBD1	TRBV5-8	TRBJ2-7	TGTGCCAGCAGCTTGAGCCGGGCCGGGACAGGGAGGTCAGTAAGCTACGAGCAGTACTTC	CASSLSRAGTGRSVSYEQYF
-	TRBD1	TRBV2	TRBJ1-6	TGTGCCAGCACCCGGGGACAGGGGGGCCAGCCCCTCCACTTT	CASTRGQGGQPLHF
few	-	TRBV20-1	TRBJ2-7	TGCAGTGCTAGACAGTCCTACGAGCAGTACTTC	CSARQSYEQYF
-	-	TRBV6-1	TRBJ2-7	TGTGCCAGCAGTGAAGCGCACTTTGCGATGAACGAGCAGTACTTC	CASSEAHFAMNEQYF
once	-	TRBV27	TRBJ2-1	TGTGCCAGCTCCCAATCCTACAATGAGCAGTTCTTC	CASSQSYNEQFF
-	TRBD1	TRBV7-9	TRBJ1-1	TGTGCCAGCAGCGCGAGATCACAGGGGGCAGGCACTGAAGCTTTCTTT	CASSARSQGAGTEAFF
-	-	TRBV19	TRBJ2-2	TGTGCCAGTAGTTTAGCAGGGGTATCGACCGGGGAGCTGTTTTTT	CASSLAGVSTGELFF
-	-	TRBV6-2/TRBV6-3	TRBJ2-5	TGTGCCAGCAGTTACGGACTGCTCCAAGAGACCCAGTACTTC	CASSYGLLQETQYF
-	-	TRBV5-4	TRBJ2-3	TGTGCCAGCAGCATACGGGGCACAGATACGCAGTATTTT	CASSIRGTDTQYF
-	-	TRBV28	TRBJ1-2	TGTGCCAGCAGTACTTACGGGACTCTGGTTGGCTACACCTTC	CASSTYGTLVGYTF
-	-	TRBV7-2	TRBJ1-2	TGTGCCAGCAGCCCCGGGCCCCGACAGGGCTACACCTTC	CASSPGPRQGYTF
-	TRBD2	TRBV19	TRBJ2-1	TGTGCCAGTACTTCCCCTGGGCGGGGGTTCTACAATGAGCAGTTCTTC	CASTSPGRGFYNEQFF
-	-	TRBV6-6	TRBJ2-3	TGTGCCAGCCACCTAGGAGGAGGCACAGATACGCAGTATTTT	CASHLGGGTDTQYF
-	-	TRBV5-1	TRBJ1-1	TGCGCCAGCAGCTTTAGGGGCAGCCGAGAGAACACTGAAGCTTTCTTT	CASSFRGSRENTEAFF
-	TRBD1	TRBV6-5	TRBJ1-2	TGTGCCAGCAGTTACTCCTTCAGGGGGCTCCACTATGGCTACACCTTC	CASSYSFRGLHYGYTF
-	TRBD1	TRBV6-6	TRBJ1-1	TGTGCCAGCAGTTACTCCGGGACAGGGAACACTGAAGCTTTCTTT	CASSYSGTGNTEAFF
-	TRBD1	TRBV7-9	TRBJ1-2	TGTGCCAGCAGGTTGACAGGGGGCGATCCGGGAGGCTACACCTTC	CASRLTGGDPGGYTF
-	TRBD2	TRBV24-1	TRBJ2-3	TGTGCCACCAGTGCGAGTTCTCTAGCGGCCAGCACAGATACGCAGTATTTT	CATSASSLAASTDTQYF
-	TRBD1	TRBV5-1	TRBJ1-1	TGCGCCAGCAGCTTTTCGGGACAGGGCGCCACTGAAGCTTTCTTT	CASSFSGQGATEAFF
once	-	TRBV19	TRBJ1-2	TGTGCCAGTAGTATAACCCTCCGCGGAGCTAACTATGGCTACACCTTC	CASSITLRGANYGYTF
once	-	TRBV28	TRBJ1-1	TGTGCCAGCAACACAGCCGCGAACACTGAAGCTTTCTTT	CASNTAANTEAFF
-	-	TRBV6-5	TRBJ2-7	TGTGCCAGCACTTTTTCTCAGGGGTGGTTCTACGAGCAGTACTTC	CASTFSQGWFYEQYF
-	TRBD1	TRBV19	TRBJ1-1	TGTGCCAGTAGTCACACGGACAGGTCGAACACTGAAGCTTTCTTT	CASSHTDRSNTEAFF
-	-	TRBV4-1	TRBJ1-2	TGCGCCAGCCATATAGGGCAAGGGGTTCTGGATGGCTACACCTTC	CASHIGQGVLDGYTF
-	TRBD1	TRBV11-2	TRBJ1-2	TGTGCCAGCAGCCCAGGGACAGGGGTCGGCTACACCTTC	CASSPGTGVGYTF
once	-	TRBV15	TRBJ1-3	TGTGCCACCAGCAGAGAAGGGCGGAGGGGCGGTTCCATCGGAAACACCATATATTTT	CATSREGRRGGSIGNTIYF
-	-	TRBV30	TRBJ2-2	TGTGCCTGGAGTGCCACCGGGGCCGGGGAGCTGTTTTTT	CAWSATGAGELFF
-	-	TRBV7-2	TRBJ2-7	TGTGCCAGCAGCTTAGATCTGCGGGTTACGTACGAGCAGTACTTC	CASSLDLRVTYEQYF
few	TRBD1	TRBV9	TRBJ1-1	TGTGCCAGCAGCGCCTTGGGACAGCTCACTGAAGCTTTCTTT	CASSALGQLTEAFF
-	TRBD1	TRBV18	TRBJ2-7	TGTGCCAGCTCTCTGGACAGGGAAGACGAGCAGTACTTC	CASSLDREDEQYF
once	TRBD2	TRBV5-4	TRBJ2-3	TGTGCCAGCAGCTCCCATCCGGGACTAGCGGGAGGGTTCACAGATACGCAGTATTTT	CASSSHPGLAGGFTDTQYF
-	-	TRBV6-5	TRBJ1-5	TGTGCCAGCAGTTCCTACACGGGTCAGCCCCAGCATTTT	CASSSYTGQPQHF
once	TRBD1	TRBV29-1	TRBJ1-2	TGCAGCGTTGAAAGGGACAGGGGGATAGGGGGCTACACCTTC	CSVERDRGIGGYTF
-	-	TRBV6-5	TRBJ2-5	TGTGCCAGCAGTCCCCGGATCGGCGGAGAGACCCAGTACTTC	CASSPRIGGETQYF
once	TRBD2	TRBV6-6	TRBJ2-5	TGTGCCAGCAGTTACTCGAGTCTAGCGGGAGTCTGGTACTTC	CASSYSSLAGVWYF
once	-	TRBV11-2	TRBJ2-1	TGTGCCAGCAGCTTGGGCCGAGCGGGCTCCTACAATGAGCAGTTCTTC	CASSLGRAGSYNEQFF
-	TRBD1	TRBV2	TRBJ2-5	TGTGCCAGTACCGAACAGGGGGCTCAAGAGACCCAGTACTTC	CASTEQGAQETQYF
-	-	TRBV5-1	TRBJ1-1	TGCGCCAGCAGCTTGATTACAGGGAGCACTGAAGCTTTCTTT	CASSLITGSTEAFF
-	-	TRBV18	TRBJ1-1	TGTGCCAGCTCACTTTTAGCGAACACTGAAGCTTTCTTT	CASSLLANTEAFF